A selection of T cell receptor beta chains follows, all from one sample in a study of cytotoxic CD8 clonotypes in ibrutinib-treated CLL. Generated by immunoSEQ multiplex PCR, the TCRdb table keeps only in-frame clones and is missing some. The sample contains around 310,000 clones, more than 65% of which appear only once. This specimen was PBMCs, taken before ibrutinib treatment. The receptor set was obtained from a human donor with chronic lymphocytic leukemia. CDR3s include the opening cysteine and the closing phenylalanine or tryptophan. The D gene is left open where the match is weak. Where a row states a size, it is once, few, many or the class of an expanded clone; other rows omit it.

once	TRBD1	TRBV27	TRBJ1-1	TGTGCCAGCAGTCCAATGTCCTCAGGGGGCATCACTGAAGCTTTCTTT	CASSPMSSGGITEAFF
.	.	TRBV4-1	TRBJ2-1	TGCGCCAGCAGCCTATACCCGGGACTCACCTACAATGAGCAGTTCTTC	CASSLYPGLTYNEQFF
.	.	TRBV15	TRBJ1-2	TGTGCCACCAGCAGAGGGGCATTTGTAGGCTACACCTTC	CATSRGAFVGYTF
.	.	TRBV7-2	TRBJ2-5	TGTGCCAGCAGCCCTAGGGGCAATCAAGAGACCCAGTACTTC	CASSPRGNQETQYF
.	.	TRBV14	TRBJ2-7	TGTGCCAGCAGCCAAGTCTTCCCGGGCAACAGAGAGCAGTACTTC	CASSQVFPGNREQYF
.	TRBD1	TRBV27	TRBJ2-1	TGTGCCATCAAGACAGGGGGCTCCTACAATGAGCAGTTCTTC	CAIKTGGSYNEQFF
.	TRBD1	TRBV29-1	TRBJ2-1	TGCAGCGTCGCGGCAGACAGGGGGGCTGAGCAGTTCTTC	CSVAADRGAEQFF
.	.	TRBV11-2	TRBJ1-1	TGTGCCAGCAGCTTAGACCGCGGGGAGGGGGCTTTCTTT	CASSLDRGEGAFF
once	TRBD1	TRBV6-1	TRBJ2-5	TGTGCCAGCAGTGAGGGGACAGGGGGCTTTCAAGAGACCCAGTACTTC	CASSEGTGGFQETQYF
.	TRBD2	TRBV7-2	TRBJ2-7	TGTGCCAGCAGCTTAGTGTTTTGGGCTAGCGGGAGGAACGAGCAGTACTTC	CASSLVFWASGRNEQYF
few	TRBD1	TRBV5-1	TRBJ1-2	TGCGCCAGCAGCTTGGGCGGACAGGGGACCTATGGCTACACCTTC	CASSLGGQGTYGYTF
.	TRBD1	TRBV7-8	TRBJ2-7	TGTGCCAGCAGCCAGGACAGGTACGAGCAGTACTTC	CASSQDRYEQYF
.	.	TRBV28	TRBJ1-2	TGTGCCAGCAGTTTCGCACAGCTCTATGGCTACACCTTC	CASSFAQLYGYTF
.	TRBD2	TRBV5-1	TRBJ2-5	TGCGCCAGCAGCCCCCCGACTAGCGGCCAAGAGACCCAGTACTTC	CASSPPTSGQETQYF
.	.	TRBV10-2	TRBJ2-7	TGCGCCAGCAGTGAGTCAGCAACCTACGAGCAGTACTTC	CASSESATYEQYF
.	.	TRBV28	TRBJ1-5	TGTGCCAGCAGTAATCGGGACGGGGGGAGTTGGCCCCAGCATTTT	CASSNRDGGSWPQHF
few	.	TRBV7-9	TRBJ2-1	TGTGCCAGCAGCTTATTAGGGACCGGTGGGAATGAGCAGTTCTTC	CASSLLGTGGNEQFF
.	.	TRBV6-5	TRBJ1-5	TGTGCCAGCAGTTACTACAGGGGCAATCAGCCCCAGCATTTT	CASSYYRGNQPQHF
.	.	TRBV7-9	TRBJ2-5	TGTGCCAGCAGCCCGGGGGCTATCCAAGAGACCCAGTACTTC	CASSPGAIQETQYF
.	.	TRBV19	TRBJ2-1	TGTGCCAGTAGTATAGCCCAGGGGAGCAATGAGCAGTTCTTC	CASSIAQGSNEQFF
.	.	TRBV7-8	TRBJ2-1	TGTGCCAGCGTCCAGGCAGGACAAATGGATGAGCAGTTCTTC	CASVQAGQMDEQFF
few	.	TRBV7-6	TRBJ2-7	TGTGCCAGCAGCACACAACAGGGTTGGGAGCAGTACTTC	CASSTQQGWEQYF
.	TRBD1	TRBV19	TRBJ1-4	TGTGCCAGTAGTACCCCAGGGACAGGCTCTAATGAAAAACTGTTTTTT	CASSTPGTGSNEKLFF
.	TRBD1	TRBV6-5	TRBJ2-7	TGTGCCAGCAGTTACGGGACAGGGCAGGACGAGCAGTACTTC	CASSYGTGQDEQYF
.	.	TRBV27	TRBJ2-7	TGTGCCAGCAGTTTCAGGCGAAGCTACGAGCAGTACTTC	CASSFRRSYEQYF
.	.	TRBV28	TRBJ2-1	TGTGCCAGCAGTCCAATACCTGGTTACCTTGAGCAGTTCTTC	CASSPIPGYLEQFF
.	TRBD1	TRBV2	TRBJ2-5	TGTGCCAGCAGCTTAGGACAGGAAGAGACCCAGTACTTC	CASSLGQEETQYF
.	TRBD2	TRBV27	TRBJ2-3	TGTGCCAGCAGTGCCGTAGGACTAGCGGGATACACAGATACGCAGTATTTT	CASSAVGLAGYTDTQYF
few	TRBD2	TRBV28	TRBJ2-1	TGTGCCAGCAGGGAGCTAGCGGGAGGCCAAGAGCAGTTCTTC	CASRELAGGQEQFF
.	TRBD1	TRBV9	TRBJ1-3	TGTGCCAGCAGCGCTCCGACAGGGAGGAACACCATATATTTT	CASSAPTGRNTIYF
.	TRBD2	TRBV28	TRBJ2-5	TGTGCCAGCAGTTTCGGGAGGCCGATCCAAGAGACCCAGTACTTC	CASSFGRPIQETQYF
.	.	TRBV28	TRBJ1-2	TGTGCCAGCACCCTCCAGGATCCATATGGCTACACCTTC	CASTLQDPYGYTF
.	TRBD2	TRBV18	TRBJ2-3	TGTGCCAGCTCACCACAAACTAGCGGGAGGAGGGCGGATACGCAGTATTTT	CASSPQTSGRRADTQYF
few	.	TRBV6-1	TRBJ2-1	TGTGCCAGCCGGCCCCGCTCCTACAATGAGCAGTTCTTC	CASRPRSYNEQFF
.	.	TRBV6-5	TRBJ1-2	TGTGCCAGCAGTTACGAGAGGGGGATGCACTATGGCTACACCTTC	CASSYERGMHYGYTF
.	TRBD2	TRBV9	TRBJ2-3	TGTGCCAGCAGCGTAATAGCGGGACCCCAGGATACGCAGTATTTT	CASSVIAGPQDTQYF
.	.	TRBV9	TRBJ2-2	TGTGCCAGCAGCCAGAGGTTTCCTCCCGGGGCCGGGGAGCTGTTTTTT	CASSQRFPPGAGELFF
.	.	TRBV5-4	TRBJ1-1	TGCGCCAGCAGCCAATGGGGCATGAACACTGAAGCTTTCTTT	CASSQWGMNTEAFF
.	.	TRBV11-2	TRBJ2-5	TGTGCCAGCAGCTTAGGAGGGGCGGAGACCCAGTACTTC	CASSLGGAETQYF
few	TRBD1	TRBV19	TRBJ1-2	TGTGCCAGTAGTATGGGACAGGGGGCGATAAATGACTATGGCTACACCTTC	CASSMGQGAINDYGYTF
.	.	TRBV28	TRBJ2-4	TGTGCCAGCAGTCTACATCAATTAGCCAAAAACATTCAGTACTTC	CASSLHQLAKNIQYF